The 18 T cell receptor beta chains listed next were all sequenced from one sample in a study of identical twins. MiXCR was run by TCRdb on the 5' RACE reads, yielding one entry per CDR3 protein. This table has under 300,000 distinct CDR3 sequences, more than 13% appearing once. Material: memory (CD45RO+) T cells sorted from blood. These receptors came from a woman aged 18-30 years in good health.

J is TRBJ2-7 and V is TRBV4-3; D unresolved. Trimming took 0 bases from V and 3 from J, leaving 6 bases between them. This CDR3 region has 13 residues. Per the germline V gene, CDR1 is LGHNA and CDR2 is YSLEER. The CDR3 protein is CASSQEIGYEQYF. The CDR3, as DNA: TGCGCCAGCAGCCAAGAAATAGGCTACGAGCAGTACTTC.

The CDR3: CASSVSAASSYNEQFF. The CDR3 bases are TGTGCCAGCAGCGTATCGGCGGCGTCCTCCTACAATGAGCAGTTCTTC. The V call is TRBV9, the J call TRBJ2-1, with D uncertain. This CDR3 is built from 16 residues. In germline, CDR1 is SGDLS, CDR2 YYNGEE. V lost 1 base, J lost 0 bases, and 11 bases lay in between.

This clonotype was detected many times. The chain employs TRBV29-1 and TRBJ2-1; 10 bases align to TRBD2. Germline loops: CDR1 SQVTM, CDR2 ANQGSEA. Unmatched junction bases numbered 14, after V lost 5 bases and J lost 1 base. The CDR3 loop spans 18 amino acids. The CDR3 DNA follows: TGCAGCGTTAGGTTTCTAGCGGGAGCGAAAGGGTCCTACAATGAGCAGTTCTTC. Translation gives CSVRFLAGAKGSYNEQFF.

This clonotype was seen only a few times. The chain joins TRBV9 to TRBJ1-4; perhaps TRBD1 as D (6 bases). The CDR3 contains 16 residues. Trimming cost V 0 bases and J 1 base, with 10 bases left between them. Looked up from germline, CDR1 is SGDLS and CDR2 is YYNGEE. The CDR3 sequence: CASSVDWDKTNEKLFF. CDR3 bases: TGTGCCAGCAGCGTAGATTGGGACAAAACTAATGAAAAACTGTTTTTT. The variable domain in full, with the rest retrieved from reference TRBV9 and TRBJ1-4, is DSGVTQTPKHLITATGQRVTLRCSPRSGDLSVYWYQQSLDQGLQFLIQYYNGEERAKGNILERFSAQQFPDLHSELNLSSLELGDSALYFCASSVDWDKTNEKLFFGSGTQLSVL.

This chain connects TRBV6-2 or TRBV6-3 to TRBJ1-5; no clear D gene. V lost 7 bases and J lost 0, with 7 bases in between. Germline-derived CDR1 and CDR2 are MNHEY and SVGEGT. This CDR3 comprises 13 residues. The CDR3 here is CASTDYSNQPQHF. The DNA for the CDR3 is TGTGCCAGCACTGATTATAGCAATCAGCCCCAGCATTTT.

This chain links TRBV4-3 with TRBJ2-7; the D call may be TRBD1 or TRBD2 (6 bases each). Trimming cost V 1 base and J 3 bases, with 10 bases left between them. Germline V gene sequence: CDR1 LGHNA, CDR2 YSLEER. The CDR3 length is 14 residues. The CDR3 region is CASSQGGDNYEQYF. CDR3 nucleotide sequence: TGCGCCAGCAGCCAAGGGGGGGACAACTACGAGCAGTACTTC.

This clonotype is labeled as medium-sized. This sequence joins TRBV29-1 and TRBJ2-3; 8 positions match TRBD2. The CDR3 length is 14 residues. In germline, CDR1 is SQVTM, CDR2 ANQGSEA. V lost 1 base and J lost 5; bases outside the gene matches: 5. The CDR3 reads CSVEVAGLKDTQYF. The CDR3 bases are TGCAGCGTTGAAGTAGCGGGATTAAAAGATACGCAGTATTTT.

This clonotype has more than one count but fewer than ten. The rearrangement joins TRBV5-1 to TRBJ2-5, with 8 bases aligning to TRBD1. The CDR3 totals 16 residues. V was pared by 0 bases and J by 4 bases, with 8 bases of the junction left unmatched. Germline CDR1 SGHRS, CDR2 YFSETQ. The CDR3 DNA sequence: TGCGCCAGCAGCTTGGTGGCGCAGGGGGCAGGAGAGACCCAGTACTTC. This translates into CASSLVAQGAGETQYF.

The chain links TRBV21-1 to TRBJ2-1. TRBV21-1 is shown as a pseudogene. The CDR3 is 14 residues long. CDR3 amino acids: CASSKSGPYNEQFF. In DNA, the CDR3 is TGTGCCAGCAGCAAGTCTGGTCCCTACAATGAGCAGTTCTTC.

This clonotype was counted ten times or more. V is TRBV3-1 and J is TRBJ2-2, with D uncertain. V was trimmed by 1 base and J by 5 bases, leaving 5 bases between them. CDR3 size: 13 residues. The germline V gene has CDR1 LGHDT and CDR2 YNNKEL (reference sequence). CDR3 sequence (DNA): TGTGCCAGCAGCCAAGGACGAACCGGGGAGCTGTTTTTT. As protein: CASSQGRTGELFF.

The chain has TRBV6-4 and TRBJ2-3, with D hard to call. Germline-derived CDR1 and CDR2 are MRHNA and SNTAGT. The CDR3 has 12 amino acids. Trimming shortened V by 3 bases and J by 1 base, and 2 bases separated the two germline ends. The CDR3 nucleotides read TGTGCCAGCAGTGAAGGCACAGATACGCAGTATTTT. Protein product: CASSEGTDTQYF.

The chain is built from TRBV7-9 and TRBJ2-7; the D gene is possibly TRBD1 (6 bases). Germline CDR1 is SEHNR and CDR2 is FQNEAQ (reference sequence). This CDR3 is built from 15 residues. The V and J ends lost 3 bases and 3 bases respectively, with 15 bases between them. CDR3 nucleotide sequence: TGTGCCAGCAGCTTCGTCGACAGGTCGAGCTACGAGCAGTACTTC. Its protein product is CASSFVDRSSYEQYF.

This clonotype was detected many times. The J gene is TRBJ1-1, the V gene TRBV29-1; D remains unclear. Germline values: CDR1 SQVTM, CDR2 ANQGSEA. V lost 7 bases to trimming and J lost 0 bases, with 12 bases between them. The CDR3 sequence is 13 residues long. CDR3 residues: CSARATMNTEAFF. CDR3 nucleotides: TGCAGCGCCCGAGCTACGATGAACACTGAAGCTTTCTTT.

In its sample, this clonotype was seen a few times. This sequence joins TRBV6-5 and TRBJ2-4; TRBD1 agrees at 8 bases. This CDR3 is 15 amino acids long. Losses at the gene ends were 4 bases for V and 5 bases for J; bases not matched to a gene: 7. CDR1 MNHEY and CDR2 SVGAGI come from the germline V gene. The DNA of the CDR3 is TGTGCCAGCAGTTCCACAGGGGGGCGCGAAAACATTCAGTACTTC. This encodes CASSSTGGRENIQYF.

The J gene is TRBJ1-5, the V gene TRBV15; D is possibly TRBD1 (5 bases). CDR1 LNHNV and CDR2 YYDKDF come from the germline V gene (reference sequence). The CDR3 length is 15 residues. With 0 bases removed from V and 1 base from J, the gap between germline ends came to 7 bases. CDR3 sequence reads: CATSRDKGSNQPQHF. The CDR3 nucleotides are TGTGCCACCAGCAGAGATAAGGGGAGCAATCAGCCCCAGCATTTT.

This clonotype came up many times. This chain joins TRBV7-8 and TRBJ1-1; 7 nucleotides align to TRBD1. V was pared by 6 bases and J by 7 bases, with 5 bases of the junction left unmatched. The germline CDR1 and CDR2 sequences are SGHVS and FQNEAQ. This CDR3 spans 12 amino acids. CDR3 sequence: CASSRTGGEAFF. In DNA form, the CDR3 reads TGTGCCAGCAGTAGGACAGGAGGTGAAGCTTTCTTT.

The chain employs TRBV6-1 and TRBJ2-3; unclear D gene. The CDR3 is 15 residues long. The V gene lost 6 bases and the J gene lost 0 bases, with 13 bases spanning the gap. Germline V gives CDR1 MNHNS, CDR2 SASEGT. As DNA, the CDR3 is TGTGCCAGCAGCTCGAGCCTTTTTAGCACAGATACGCAGTATTTT. Translated, it gives CASSSSLFSTDTQYF.

This clonotype was recorded at least ten times. The gene calls are TRBV7-2 and TRBJ2-2; D call uncertain. Germline V gene sequence: CDR1 SGHTA, CDR2 FQGNSA. V dropped 3 bases and J dropped 5 bases, with 13 bases sitting between them. This CDR3 comprises 15 residues. Here the CDR3 reads CASSFGRGVTGELFF. CDR3 nucleotide sequence: TGTGCCAGCAGCTTCGGGCGTGGAGTTACCGGGGAGCTGTTTTTT.